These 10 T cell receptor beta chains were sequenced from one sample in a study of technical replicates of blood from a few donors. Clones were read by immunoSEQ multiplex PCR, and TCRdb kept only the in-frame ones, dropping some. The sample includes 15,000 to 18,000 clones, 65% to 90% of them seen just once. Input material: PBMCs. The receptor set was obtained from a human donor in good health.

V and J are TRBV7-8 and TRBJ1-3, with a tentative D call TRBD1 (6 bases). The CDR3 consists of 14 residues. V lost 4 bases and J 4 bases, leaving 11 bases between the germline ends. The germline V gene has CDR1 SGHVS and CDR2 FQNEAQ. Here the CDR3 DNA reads TGTGCCAGCAGCTCACAGGGAGCCGGAAACACCATATATTTT. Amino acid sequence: CASSSQGAGNTIYF.

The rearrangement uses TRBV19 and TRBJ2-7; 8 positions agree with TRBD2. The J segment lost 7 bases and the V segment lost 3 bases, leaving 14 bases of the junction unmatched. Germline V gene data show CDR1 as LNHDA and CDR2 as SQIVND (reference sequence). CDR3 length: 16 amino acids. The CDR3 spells CASSIWGLGIGGEQYF. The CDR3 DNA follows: TGTGCCAGTAGTATTTGGGGACTAGGAATTGGAGGGGAGCAGTACTTC.

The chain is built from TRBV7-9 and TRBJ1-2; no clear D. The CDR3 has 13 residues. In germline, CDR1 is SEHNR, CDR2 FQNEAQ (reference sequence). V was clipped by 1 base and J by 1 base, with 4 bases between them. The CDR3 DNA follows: TGTGCCAGCAGCTTAGGCTATAACTATGGCTACACCTTC. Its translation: CASSLGYNYGYTF.

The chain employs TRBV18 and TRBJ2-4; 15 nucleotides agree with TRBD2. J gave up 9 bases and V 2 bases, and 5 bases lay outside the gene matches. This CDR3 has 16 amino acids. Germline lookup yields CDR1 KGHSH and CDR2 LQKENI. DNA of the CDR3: TGTGCCAGCTCACCAGCGGGACTAGCGGGAGGTCGCATTCAGTACTTC. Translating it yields CASSPAGLAGGRIQYF.

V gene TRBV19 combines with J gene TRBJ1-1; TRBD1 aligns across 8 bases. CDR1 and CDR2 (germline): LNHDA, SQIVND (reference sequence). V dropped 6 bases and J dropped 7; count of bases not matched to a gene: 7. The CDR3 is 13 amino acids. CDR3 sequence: CASSLGQESEAFF. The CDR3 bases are TGTGCCAGTAGCTTGGGACAGGAGAGTGAAGCTTTCTTT.

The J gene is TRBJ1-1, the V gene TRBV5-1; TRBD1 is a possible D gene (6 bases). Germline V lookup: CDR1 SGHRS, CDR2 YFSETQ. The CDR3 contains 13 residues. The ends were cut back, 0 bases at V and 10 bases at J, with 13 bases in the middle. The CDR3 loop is CASSLDGQWGAFF. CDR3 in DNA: TGCGCCAGCAGCTTGGACGGACAGTGGGGAGCTTTCTTT. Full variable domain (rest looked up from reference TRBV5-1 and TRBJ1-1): KAGVTQTPRYLIKTRGQQVTLSCSPISGHRSVSWYQQTPGQGLQFLFEYFSETQRNKGNFPGRFSGRQFSNSRSEMNVSTLELGDSALYLCASSLDGQWGAFFGQGTRLTVV.

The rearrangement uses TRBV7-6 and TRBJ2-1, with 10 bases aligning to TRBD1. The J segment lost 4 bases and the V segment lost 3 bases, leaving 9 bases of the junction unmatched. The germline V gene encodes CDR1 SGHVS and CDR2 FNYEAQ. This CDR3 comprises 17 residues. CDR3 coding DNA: TGTGCCAGCAGCTTCCGGGACAGGGGCCGTCGGTACAATGAGCAGTTCTTC. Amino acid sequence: CASSFRDRGRRYNEQFF.

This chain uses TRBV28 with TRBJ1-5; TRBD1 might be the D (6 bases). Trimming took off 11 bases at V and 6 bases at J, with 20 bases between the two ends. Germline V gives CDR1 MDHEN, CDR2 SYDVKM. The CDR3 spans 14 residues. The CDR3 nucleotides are TGTGCCGAGATTACAGGGAAGGGCGGTCAGCCCCAGCATTTT. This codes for CAEITGKGGQPQHF.

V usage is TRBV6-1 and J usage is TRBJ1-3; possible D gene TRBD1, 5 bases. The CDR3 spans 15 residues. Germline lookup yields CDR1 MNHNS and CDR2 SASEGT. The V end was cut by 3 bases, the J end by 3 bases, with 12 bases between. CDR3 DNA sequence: TGTGCCAGCAGTGAGGGTTTAGGGGTTGGAAACACCATATATTTT. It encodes CASSEGLGVGNTIYF.

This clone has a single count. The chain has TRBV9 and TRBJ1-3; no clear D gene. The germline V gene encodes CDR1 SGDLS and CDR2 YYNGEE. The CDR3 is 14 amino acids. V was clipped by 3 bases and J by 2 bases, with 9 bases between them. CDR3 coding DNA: TGTGCCAGCAGCGAGAGGGAGGCTGGAAACACCATATATTTT. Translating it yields CASSEREAGNTIYF. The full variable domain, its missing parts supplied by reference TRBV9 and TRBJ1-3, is DSGVTQTPKHLITATGQRVTLRCSPRSGDLSVYWYQQSLDQGLQFLIQYYNGEERAKGNILERFSAQQFPDLHSELNLSSLELGDSALYFCASSEREAGNTIYFGEGSWLTVV.